One TCR beta chain is described in this entry. Its antigen remains unidentified. Germline CDR1 and CDR2: SGHVS and FQNEAQ. The V end was cut by 4 bases, the J end by 2 bases, with 19 bases between. CDR3 length: 17 residues. This specimen comes from a study of T cell repertoires in cytomegalovirus infection. MiXCR was run by TCRdb on the reads, yielding one entry per CDR3 protein. The sample lists around 710,000 distinct CDR3 sequences; roughly 28% were seen once. The TCR comes from a human donor in good health (CMV status not recorded). Some clones in this sample may be carry-over from other donors' samples. The sample was cultured CD8+ T cells from PBMCs, taken from culture after CMV antigen stimulation. The rearrangement joins TRBV7-8 to TRBJ2-3; a possible D gene is TRBD1 (6 bases). Written as DNA, the CDR3 is TGTGCCAGCAGCTCTCCCCCTCCGGGACACCTCACAGATACGCAGTATTTT. Its translation: CASSSPPPGHLTDTQYF.